The 18 T cell receptor beta chains in this list originate from one sample, sequenced in a study of blood T cells in healthy people across ages. A second roughly 6 to 11 cycle PCR used barcoded and J-beta primers. TCRdb processed the 5' RACE reads anew with MiXCR; each CDR3 protein has one entry. The top ten clones hold 13% of a sample with over 500,000 distinct CDR3 sequences, about 51% of them seen once. Specimen: blood. The receptor source for this set is a woman of 80 years or more in good health.

In this sample, this clonotype turned up a few times. The genes are TRBV10-3 and TRBJ1-1; 9 nucleotides line up with TRBD1. V dropped 6 bases and J dropped 6; count of bases not matched to a gene: 5. This CDR3 contains 13 residues. CDR1 and CDR2 from the germline V gene are ENHRY and SYGVKD. This CDR3 is CAISPRDRAEAFF. CDR3 in DNA: TGTGCCATCAGCCCCCGGGACAGGGCTGAAGCTTTCTTT.

The chain carries TRBV20-1 and TRBJ2-2; 9 bases agree with TRBD2. With V trimmed by 2 bases and J by 5 bases, 12 bases remained unmatched. Per the germline V gene, CDR1 is DFQATT and CDR2 is SNEGSKA (reference sequence). This CDR3 spans 17 amino acids. The DNA of the CDR3 is TGCAGTGCTAGAATGGGGACTAGCCCCGTACTTACCGGGGAGCTGTTTTTT. This codes for CSARMGTSPVLTGELFF.

The chain joins TRBV7-9 to TRBJ1-6; no reliable D call. Germline CDR1 SEHNR, CDR2 FQNEAQ (reference sequence). V was trimmed by 2 bases and J by 7 bases, leaving 9 bases between them. The CDR3 consists of 14 residues. The CDR3: CASSLIEGNSPLHF. The CDR3 DNA reads TGTGCCAGCAGCTTAATTGAAGGGAATTCACCCCTCCACTTT.

This clonotype was counted ten times or more. The genes are TRBV2 and TRBJ2-1; the match to TRBD1 covers 8 bases. The CDR3 extends over 11 amino acids. CDR1 and CDR2 from the germline V gene are SNHLY and FYNNEI. The ends lost 7 bases at V and 10 bases at J; junction bases unmatched: 3. The CDR3 nucleotides read TGTGCCAGCAAGAGGACAGGGGAGCAGTTCTTC. It codes for CASKRTGEQFF.

The chain links TRBV3-1 to TRBJ1-1; tentative D call: TRBD1 (6 bases). The CDR3 length is 14 residues. V was shortened by 1 base and J by 5 bases, with 11 bases between the two germline ends. Germline CDR1 and CDR2: LGHDT and YNNKEL (reference sequence). The CDR3 sequence: CASSQGSGVTEAFF. The CDR3 bases are TGTGCCAGCAGCCAAGGTTCAGGGGTTACTGAAGCTTTCTTT.

The CDR3 reads CASSSLGLAGVETQHF. CDR3 coding DNA: TGCGCCAGCAGCTCCTTGGGACTAGCGGGAGTAGAGACCCAGCATTTT. This chain joins TRBV5-1 and TRBJ1-5; TRBD1 is a possible D gene (5 bases). Germline V lookup: CDR1 SGHRS, CDR2 YFSETQ. Trimming took 3 bases from V and 11 from J, leaving 24 bases between them. There are 16 residues in the CDR3.

This clonotype was seen at least ten times. The chain recombines TRBV20-1 with TRBJ1-2; a weak D match, TRBD1 (5 bases). Germline V lookup: CDR1 DFQATT, CDR2 SNEGSKA (reference sequence). Between the trimmed V and J ends, which lost 6 bases and 5 bases, there was a span of 16 bases. The CDR3 has 13 residues. DNA of the CDR3: TGCAGTGCCCGCAAGGCGTCAGGGTATGGCTACACCTTC. Its translation is CSARKASGYGYTF.

Details on this clonotype: A clone one base away is much larger, so this may be a read error. This rearrangement joins TRBV7-9 to TRBJ2-1; D unclear. Germline V gene sequence: CDR1 SEHNR, CDR2 FQNEAQ (reference sequence). The CDR3 runs 12 residues. The CDR3 reads CSSSLVENEQFF. For the CDR3, the DNA is TGTTCCAGCAGCTTAGTTGAAAATGAGCAGTTCTTC. Full variable domain (outside the CDR3, taken from reference TRBV7-9 and TRBJ2-1): DTGVSQNPRHKITKRGQNVTFRCDPISEHNRLYWYRQTLGQGPEFLTYFQNEAQLEKSRLLSDRFSAERPKGSFSTLEIQRTEQGDSAMYLCSSSLVENEQFFGPGTRLTVL.

This clonotype was observed a handful of times. The J gene is TRBJ2-7, the V gene TRBV5-1, with D perhaps matching TRBD1 (5 bases). Germline V gives CDR1 SGHRS, CDR2 YFSETQ. The CDR3 has 14 amino acids. Trimming left V 7 bases short and J 5 bases short, with 19 bases between. The DNA of the CDR3 is TGCGCCAGCGTCTTGCAAGCAGGGAATCACGAGCAGTACTTC. This translates into CASVLQAGNHEQYF.

As regards this clonotype: This may stem from a read error, because a much larger clone lies one nucleotide away. This chain connects TRBV24-1 to TRBJ2-1; 10 bases line up with TRBD2. CDR1 and CDR2 (germline): KGHDR, SFDVKD. The CDR3 contains 14 residues. The CDR3 DNA reads as TGTGCCGCCAGTGACCTACTAGCGGGGAATGAGCAGTTCTTC. It yields the protein CAASDLLAGNEQFF.

J is TRBJ2-1 and V is TRBV27; D not certain. Germline loops: CDR1 MNHEY, CDR2 SMNVEV (reference sequence). V was trimmed by 6 bases and J by 7 bases, leaving 10 bases between them. This CDR3 contains 12 residues. CDR3 DNA: TGTGCCAGCAGCCTAACTACGAATGAGCAGTTCTTC. Protein product: CASSLTTNEQFF.

The chain links TRBV28 to TRBJ2-5, with D uncertain. The J call may be in error: the DNA end matches TRBJ2-7 better. CDR3 size: 16 residues. CDR1 is MDHEN, CDR2 SYDVKM, per germline. The chain's CDR3 is CASSSLSGEGLYEQYF. The DNA for the CDR3 is TGTGCCAGCAGTTCCCTATCGGGCGAAGGTCTATACGAGCAGTACTTC.

The chain joins TRBV12-3 or TRBV12-4 to TRBJ2-2, with D perhaps matching TRBD2 (6 bases). The CDR3 consists of 15 residues. V was clipped by 5 bases and J by 7 bases, with 17 bases between them. The CDR3 loop reads CASSPLVGEVGELFF. CDR3 bases: TGTGCCAGCAGTCCCCTCGTCGGGGAGGTCGGGGAGCTGTTTTTT.

The rearrangement links TRBV12-3 or TRBV12-4 to TRBJ2-7; D might be TRBD2 (6 bases). The DNA end favors TRBJ2-5, so the J call may be wrong. The CDR3 is 14 amino acids. CDR3 bases: TGTGCCACGTCCGTCTCGGGAGCGGGAGAGACCCAGTACTTC. Amino acids: CATSVSGAGETQYF.

Details on this clonotype: At one end the junction does not follow the germline gene, possibly because of a read error. The chain couples TRBV6-6 to TRBJ2-4, with D maybe TRBD1 (6 bases). The CDR3 is made up of 16 amino acids. Germline loops: CDR1 MNHNY, CDR2 SVGAGI (reference sequence). The CDR3 reads CASSYREGVVKSIQYF. The CDR3 nucleotides are TGTGCCAGCAGTTACCGCGAGGGGGTAGTCAAAAGCATTCAGTACTTC.

V gene TRBV3-1 combines with J gene TRBJ1-4; 7 nucleotides match TRBD1. The germline V gene has CDR1 LGHDT and CDR2 YNNKEL (reference sequence). There are 19 residues in the CDR3. Trimming took 4 bases from V and 8 from J; bases not matched to a gene: 22. DNA of the CDR3: TGTGCCAGCAGCCTAAAAGATTTGGGACCGGGACAGAACAAAGAAAAACTGTTTTTT. Translation: CASSLKDLGPGQNKEKLFF.

There are many counts of this clonotype. The chain couples TRBV7-8 to TRBJ2-7; 7 bases agree with TRBD1. CDR1 SGHVS and CDR2 FQNEAQ come from the germline V gene. The length of the CDR3 is 13 residues. Losses at the gene ends were 5 bases for V and 3 bases for J; bases not matched to a gene: 4. CDR3 region: CASSEGTDYEQYF. CDR3 coding DNA: TGTGCCAGCAGCGAAGGGACAGACTACGAGCAGTACTTC.

The table lists this clonotype with many counts. This chain links TRBV2 with TRBJ1-4; D remains unclear. Germline-derived CDR1 and CDR2 are SNHLY and FYNNEI. The CDR3 runs 13 residues. Trimming stripped 8 bases from V and 4 bases from J, with 11 bases between. CDR3 amino acids: CASGSGNNEKLFF. The CDR3 nucleotides read TGTGCCAGCGGGAGTGGGAATAATGAAAAACTGTTTTTT.